This record covers a single T cell receptor (beta chain). The sample is drawn from a study of blood T cell repertoires in COVID-19. Turning to the study itself: Sites in the United States, Italy and Spain provided acute and convalescent COVID-19 samples.

CDR1 SGHAT and CDR2 FQNNGV come from the germline V gene. V was cut by 2 bases and J by 6 bases, with 17 bases left in between. This CDR3 is 15 amino acids long. Only in-frame clones appear in the TCRdb table, and some are missing; sequencing was by immunoSEQ multiplex PCR. The sample has under 200,000 clones, around 81% seen once; the top ten hold over 2%. This clonotype was obtained from a human donor with acute or convalescent COVID-19. The donor label of this sample is uncertain. J is TRBJ2-7 and V is TRBV11-2, with D perhaps matching TRBD2 (6 bases). Specimen: peripheral blood. The CDR3 reads CASSLQPTSSAEQYF. The DNA of the CDR3 is TGTGCCAGCAGCTTACAACCGACTAGTTCGGCCGAGCAGTACTTC.